This T cell receptor (beta chain) was sequenced in a study of OX40 agonist ivuxolimab in advanced cancers. Background on the study: Of the patients, three showed partial responses, one with hepatocellular carcinoma and two with cutaneous melanoma. Broader study findings: Expanded clones were, on average, more numerous in CD8+ T cells than in CD4+. Expanded peripheral T cells had an undetermined antigen specificity.

TCRdb's copy holds only in-frame clones and misses some; the assay was immunoSEQ multiplex PCR. The sample lists roughly 100,000 clones, roughly 80% occurring once. Notes on this clone: Antigen unknown.

CDR3 length: 14 residues. In germline, CDR1 is MNHEY, CDR2 SVGAGI. V shed 7 bases and J shed 4 bases, with 14 bases lying between them. This TCR derives from an adult with an advanced solid tumor such as melanoma, head and neck, liver or kidney cancer. The chain carries TRBV6-5 and TRBJ1-3, with D uncertain. The material was CD4+ or CD8+ T cells sorted from blood, obtained in a trial of the OX40 agonist ivuxolimab. CDR3 sequence (DNA): TGTGCCAGCAAAGACTACGCCTCCGGAAACACCATATATTTT. Translation: CASKDYASGNTIYF.